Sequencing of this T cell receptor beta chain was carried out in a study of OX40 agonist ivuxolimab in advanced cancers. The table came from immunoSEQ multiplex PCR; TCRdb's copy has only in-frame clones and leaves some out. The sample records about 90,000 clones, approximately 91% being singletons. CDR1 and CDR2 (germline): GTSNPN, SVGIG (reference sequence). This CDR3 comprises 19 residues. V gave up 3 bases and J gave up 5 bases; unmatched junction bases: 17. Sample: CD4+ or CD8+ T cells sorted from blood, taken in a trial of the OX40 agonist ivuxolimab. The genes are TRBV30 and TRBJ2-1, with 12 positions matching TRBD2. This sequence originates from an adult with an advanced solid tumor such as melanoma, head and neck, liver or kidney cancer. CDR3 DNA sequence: TGTGCCTGGAGGGGGCGGGAGACTAGCGGGAGTTGGCACCACAATGAGCAGTTCTTC. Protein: CAWRGRETSGSWHHNEQFF. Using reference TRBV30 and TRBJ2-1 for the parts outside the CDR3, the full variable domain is SQTIHQWPATLVQPVGSPLSLECTVEGTSNPNLYWYRQAAGRGLQLLFYSVGIGQISSEVPQNLSASRPQDRQFILSSKKLLLSDSGFYLCAWRGRETSGSWHHNEQFFGPGTRLTVL.